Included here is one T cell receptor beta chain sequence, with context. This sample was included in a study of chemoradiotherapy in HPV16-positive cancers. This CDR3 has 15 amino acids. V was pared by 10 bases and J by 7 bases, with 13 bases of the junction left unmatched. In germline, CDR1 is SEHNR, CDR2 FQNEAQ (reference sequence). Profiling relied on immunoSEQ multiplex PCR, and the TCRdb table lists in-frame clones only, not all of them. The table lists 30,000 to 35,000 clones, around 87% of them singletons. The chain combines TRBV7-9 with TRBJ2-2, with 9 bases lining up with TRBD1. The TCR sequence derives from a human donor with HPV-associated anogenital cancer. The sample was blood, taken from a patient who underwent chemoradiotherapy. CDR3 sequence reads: CAIPLRDRVNGELFF. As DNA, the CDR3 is TGTGCCATCCCTCTCCGGGACAGGGTAAACGGGGAGCTGTTTTTT.